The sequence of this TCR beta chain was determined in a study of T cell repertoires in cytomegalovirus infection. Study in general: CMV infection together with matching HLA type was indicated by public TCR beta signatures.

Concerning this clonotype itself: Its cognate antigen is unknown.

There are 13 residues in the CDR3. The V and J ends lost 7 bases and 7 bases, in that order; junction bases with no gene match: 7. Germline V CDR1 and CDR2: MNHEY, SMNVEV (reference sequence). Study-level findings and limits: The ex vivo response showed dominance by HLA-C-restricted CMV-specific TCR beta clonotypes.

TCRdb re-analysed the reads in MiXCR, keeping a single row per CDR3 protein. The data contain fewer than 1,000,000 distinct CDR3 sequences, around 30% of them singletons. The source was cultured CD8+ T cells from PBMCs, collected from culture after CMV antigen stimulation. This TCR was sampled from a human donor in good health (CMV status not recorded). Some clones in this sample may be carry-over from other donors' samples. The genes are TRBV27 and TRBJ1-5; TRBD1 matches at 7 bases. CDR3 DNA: TGTGCCAGCATGGCAGGGGGGAAACAGCCCCAGCATTTT. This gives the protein CASMAGGKQPQHF.